Listed below are T cell receptor beta chains from one sample, sequenced in a study of OX40 agonist ivuxolimab in advanced cancers. This table comes from immunoSEQ multiplex PCR, and its TCRdb copy is limited to in-frame clones, with some not included. This table holds 60,000 to 75,000 clones, under 90% found once. The source was CD4+ or CD8+ T cells sorted from blood, collected in a trial of the OX40 agonist ivuxolimab. The source of these receptors is an adult with an advanced solid tumor such as melanoma, head and neck, liver or kidney cancer. CDR3s include the opening cysteine and the closing phenylalanine or tryptophan. A D gene is named only where the DNA matches it firmly. Clone size appears in some rows only: once, few, many, or a class for an expanded clone.

NA | TRBJ2-5 | TRBV7-2 | NA | TGTGCCAGCAGCTTAGCCGGTTTGGAGACCCAGTACTTC | CASSLAGLETQYF
once | TRBJ2-1 | TRBV28 | TRBD2 | TGTGCCAGCAGTTTACCGGCGGGACTAGCGGGAGGGTACAGTGAGCAGTTCTTC | CASSLPAGLAGGYSEQFF
NA | TRBJ1-1 | TRBV7-9 | NA | TGTGCCAGCAGCTCCCTAGCTGGCGACACTGAAGCTTTCTTT | CASSSLAGDTEAFF
once | TRBJ1-1 | TRBV5-1 | TRBD1 | TGCGCCAGCAGCGTCGGGACAGGGGCCGAAGCTTTCTTT | CASSVGTGAEAFF
once | TRBJ2-7 | TRBV7-2 | NA | TGTGCCAGCAGCGTATGGGGGTCCTCCTACGAGCAGTACTTC | CASSVWGSSYEQYF
NA | TRBJ1-1 | TRBV7-9 | NA | TGTGCCAGCAGCCTCCAGGTGCGGGGGACTGAAGCTTTCTTT | CASSLQVRGTEAFF
NA | TRBJ2-1 | TRBV7-2 | NA | TGTGCCAGCAGCTTAGATGGGGGAAGCTCCTACAATGAGCAGTTCTTC | CASSLDGGSSYNEQFF
NA | TRBJ1-1 | TRBV9 | NA | TGTGCCAGCAGGGCAGTCGGGCGGGAGAACACTGAAGCTTTCTTT | CASRAVGRENTEAFF
NA | TRBJ2-7 | TRBV5-1 | TRBD1 | TGCGCCAGCAGCATCCGGGACAGGGGGCGCTCCGAGCAGTACTTC | CASSIRDRGRSEQYF
many | TRBJ1-5 | TRBV2 | NA | TGTGCCAGCAGTCGGAGCAGGGGCAATCAGCCCCAGCATTTT | CASSRSRGNQPQHF
few | TRBJ2-7 | TRBV5-6 | NA | TGTGCCAGCAGCGTAGGGTCACGGGACGAGCAGTACTTC | CASSVGSRDEQYF
once | TRBJ1-1 | TRBV27 | NA | TGTGCCAGCAGTAACCGGGGGAACACTGAAGCTTTCTTT | CASSNRGNTEAFF
NA | TRBJ2-1 | TRBV19 | TRBD2 | TGTGCCAGTAGTACGGAGCGGGAGGTAATCGGGGGTGAGCAGTTCTTC | CASSTEREVIGGEQFF
NA | TRBJ1-3 | TRBV2 | NA | TGTGCCAGCAGAACAGGGTACTCTGGAAACACCATATATTTT | CASRTGYSGNTIYF